This T cell receptor (beta chain) was sequenced during a study of shared T cell receptors in the human thymus. Germline V gives CDR1 SGHDT, CDR2 YYEEEE. CDR3 length equals 15 residues. The J segment lost 2 bases and the V segment lost 4 bases, leaving 4 bases of the junction unmatched. TCRdb keeps only in-frame clones here, not all; method: immunoSEQ multiplex PCR. The sample includes roughly 700,000 clones, 70% to 90% seen only once; the top ten take approximately 0.01%. The same sample was also studied in work on human thymus T cells. As that report states: Donors were healthy Finnish babies undergoing corrective operations for congenital heart defects. Thymus tissue for the work was resected from patients undergoing corrective heart surgery. Within thymic and blood repertoires, V and J gene usage appeared to be biased.

The sequencing input was thymocytes. V usage is TRBV5-6 and J usage is TRBJ2-5; 11 positions match TRBD2. The clonotype originates from a boy less than two years old with a congenital heart defect. The DNA of the CDR3 is TGTGCCAGCAGCCTTCGACTAGCGGGGCAAGAGACCCAGTACTTC. The encoded protein is CASSLRLAGQETQYF.